Listed below are T cell receptor beta chains from one sample, sequenced in a study of healthy donors' naive CD4 and CD8 T cells. Each CDR3 protein gets one entry after TCRdb re-called the reads with MiXCR. There are 150,000 to 200,000 distinct CDR3 sequences in the sample; about 70% occur only once, and roughly 2.3% lies in the top ten. Sample: naive CD4+ and CD8+ T cells sorted from blood, pooled from several donors. These receptor sequences come from a pool of human donors in good health; the sample pools cells from several healthy donors. Each CDR3 is given with its conserved first and last residue. The D gene is left open where the match is weak. Where a row states a size, it is once, few, many or the class of an expanded clone; other rows omit it.

clone_size | j_call | d_call | v_call | cdr3_nt | cdr3_aa
- | TRBJ1-1 | TRBD1 | TRBV29-1 | TGCAGCGCCGAGGACAGGGGGCCTTTCTTT | CSAEDRGPFF
- | TRBJ2-7 | TRBD1 | TRBV5-1 | TGCGCCAGCAGGCAGGACGGGACAGGGATCGCCGAGCAGTACTTC | CASRQDGTGIAEQYF
- | TRBJ1-1 | - | TRBV19 | TGTGCCAGTAGTATAGCAGGGTGGGACACTGAAGCTTTCTTT | CASSIAGWDTEAFF
- | TRBJ1-1 | - | TRBV12-3/TRBV12-4 | TGTGCCAGCAGAACACAGTCCCTGGGCACTGAAGCTTTCTTT | CASRTQSLGTEAFF
- | TRBJ2-3 | - | TRBV5-1 | TGCGCCAGCAGCTTGCAGAGCCTCACAGATACGCAGTATTTT | CASSLQSLTDTQYF
- | TRBJ2-5 | TRBD1 | TRBV19 | TGTGCCAGTAGTATCTTAGGGGGACAGCAAGAGACCCAGTACTTC | CASSILGGQQETQYF
- | TRBJ1-4 | - | TRBV12-3/TRBV12-4 | TGTGCCAGCAGTCTTACAGGGTTGGGAATTGAAAAACTGTTTTTT | CASSLTGLGIEKLFF
- | TRBJ1-5 | - | TRBV5-5 | TGTGCCAGCAGCTTGGGCAGCATTGTGCAGCCCCAGCATTTT | CASSLGSIVQPQHF
- | TRBJ2-1 | - | TRBV19 | TGTGCCAGTAGTAATACCCCCAGGGACTACAATGAGCAGTTCTTC | CASSNTPRDYNEQFF
once | TRBJ1-6 | - | TRBV12-3/TRBV12-4 | TGTGCCAGCACCATGCTACAGGGCTCCTATAATTCACCCCTCCACTTT | CASTMLQGSYNSPLHF
- | TRBJ2-1 | - | TRBV6-2/TRBV6-3 | TGTGCCAGCAGTTCCCGGGACCTCCGAGGGGAATACAATGAGCAGTTCTTC | CASSSRDLRGEYNEQFF
- | TRBJ2-7 | - | TRBV7-2 | TGTGCCAGCAGCTTAGCGATTAGCAGCGAGCAGTACTTC | CASSLAISSEQYF
- | TRBJ1-2 | - | TRBV12-3/TRBV12-4 | TGTGCCAGCAGTACCGGAGGTGATGGCTACACCTTC | CASSTGGDGYTF
once | TRBJ2-2 | TRBD2 | TRBV4-3 | TGCGCCAGCAGCCCCCGGGTAGCGGGAGTAGGCACCGGGGAGCTGTTTTTT | CASSPRVAGVGTGELFF
- | TRBJ2-6 | - | TRBV29-1 | TGCAGCGTTGATCCCCTCGCTGGGGCCAACGTCCTGACTTTC | CSVDPLAGANVLTF
- | TRBJ1-1 | - | TRBV29-1 | TGCAGCGTTGAAGATCCGGGCAGTTCGAACACTGAAGCTTTCTTT | CSVEDPGSSNTEAFF
- | TRBJ1-3 | - | TRBV28 | TGTGCCAGCAGTTTAATGTCACTGGGATCCGCAAACACCATATATTTT | CASSLMSLGSANTIYF
- | TRBJ1-1 | - | TRBV19 | TGTGCCAGTGGTCGGGTAAGGGTCACTGAAGCTTTCTTT | CASGRVRVTEAFF
- | TRBJ2-3 | - | TRBV29-1 | TGCAGCGTTCCCTATAGCGGCACAGATACGCAGTATTTT | CSVPYSGTDTQYF
- | TRBJ1-3 | - | TRBV12-3/TRBV12-4 | TGTGCCAGCAGTCCCCTCAGGGGCGTCTCTGGAAACACCATATATTTT | CASSPLRGVSGNTIYF
many | TRBJ2-7 | TRBD1 | TRBV29-1 | TGCAGCGTTGGGACAGGGATCTACGAGCAGTACTTC | CSVGTGIYEQYF
- | TRBJ1-1 | TRBD1 | TRBV19 | TGTGCCAGTAGTCTGGGACAGGGAGGGGACACTGAAGCTTTCTTT | CASSLGQGGDTEAFF
- | TRBJ2-3 | TRBD1 | TRBV29-1 | TGCAGCGTTGTCCCGACAGGGCCAGATACGCAGTATTTT | CSVVPTGPDTQYF
few | TRBJ2-5 | - | TRBV7-4 | TGTGCCAGCAGCTTAGCCTCAGAGACCCAGTACTTC | CASSLASETQYF
- | TRBJ2-7 | TRBD1 | TRBV5-4 | TGTGCCAGCAGCTTGGGGGACAGAGAGCAGTACTTC | CASSLGDREQYF
once | TRBJ2-1 | - | TRBV12-3/TRBV12-4 | TGTGCCAGCAGTCTCAGGGCCTTGCAGAGCATTGAGCAGTTCTTC | CASSLRALQSIEQFF
- | TRBJ2-1 | TRBD2 | TRBV6-5 | TGTGCCAGCAGCTGGAGCGGGGAGACCTACAATGAGCAGTTCTTC | CASSWSGETYNEQFF
few | TRBJ1-2 | - | TRBV29-1 | TGCAGCGTTGAAGAGGGGGTCCTCTATGGCTACACCTTC | CSVEEGVLYGYTF
- | TRBJ2-7 | - | TRBV19 | TGTGCCAGTAGTATAACGGGGCGGAATGAGCAGTACTTC | CASSITGRNEQYF
- | TRBJ2-3 | - | TRBV29-1 | TGCAGCGTTGAACTAGAGGGAACAGATACGCAGTATTTT | CSVELEGTDTQYF
- | TRBJ2-1 | - | TRBV6-2/TRBV6-3 | TGTGCCAGCAGCCTACGAAGCCAGGAGCAGTTCTTC | CASSLRSQEQFF
few | TRBJ2-7 | - | TRBV19 | TGTGCCAGTAGTATGCGCCGGGGTCGAACCTACGAGCAGTACTTC | CASSMRRGRTYEQYF
- | TRBJ2-7 | - | TRBV15 | TGTGCCACCAGCAGAGAGGGTGCCGGCGACGAGCAGTACTTC | CATSREGAGDEQYF
- | TRBJ2-6 | - | TRBV29-1 | TGCAGCGTTATGTCTGGGGCCAACGTCCTGACTTTC | CSVMSGANVLTF
- | TRBJ2-7 | - | TRBV5-1 | TGCGCCAGCAGCCTAGCCCAGGGTATGATCTACGAGCAGTACTTC | CASSLAQGMIYEQYF
- | TRBJ2-5 | TRBD1 | TRBV5-5 | TGTGCCAGCAGCCCACAGGACAGGGAGACCCAGCACTTC | CASSPQDRETQHF
- | TRBJ2-5 | - | TRBV7-7 | TGTGCCAGCAGCTTAGAGGGGGGCTCAGAGACCCAGTACTTC | CASSLEGGSETQYF
- | TRBJ1-2 | TRBD1 | TRBV19 | TGTGCCAGTAGTATGTTGGACGTAACAGGGGGCGGCTATGGCTACACCTTC | CASSMLDVTGGGYGYTF
once | TRBJ1-5 | - | TRBV19 | TGTGCCAGTAGTCGGACATTTCTCAGCAATCAGCCCCAGCATTTT | CASSRTFLSNQPQHF
- | TRBJ2-1 | TRBD1 | TRBV27 | TGTGCCAGCAGTCGACAGGGGAATGAGCAGTTCTTC | CASSRQGNEQFF
- | TRBJ1-5 | - | TRBV29-1 | TGCAGCGTGGACGGGAGCAATCAGCCCCAGCATTTT | CSVDGSNQPQHF
- | TRBJ2-1 | - | TRBV29-1 | TGCAGCGTTCGAAAGGGGACCTGGACCTACAATGAGCAGTTCTTC | CSVRKGTWTYNEQFF
- | TRBJ1-5 | - | TRBV19 | TGTGCCAGTAGTATTCAGGCGTACGGCAATCAGCCCCAGCATTTT | CASSIQAYGNQPQHF
- | TRBJ2-1 | TRBD1 | TRBV11-2 | TGTGCCAGCAGCTTTGGACAGGGAAAAAACAATGAGCAGTTCTTC | CASSFGQGKNNEQFF
- | TRBJ1-2 | TRBD1 | TRBV29-1 | TGCAGCGTACGATGGAGGACAGGTTCTTATGGCTACACCTTC | CSVRWRTGSYGYTF
once | TRBJ2-7 | TRBD2 | TRBV6-5 | TGTGCCAGCAGTCTCTTGGTGGTTAGCGGGAGGGCCTCCGGGATCTACGAGCAGTACTTC | CASSLLVVSGRASGIYEQYF
- | TRBJ2-3 | TRBD2 | TRBV5-1 | TGCGCCAGCAAACTAGCGGGACCAGATACGCAGTATTTT | CASKLAGPDTQYF
- | TRBJ1-5 | - | TRBV19 | TGTGCCAGTAGTATCGGGCAGGCGGGGAATCAGCCCCAGCATTTT | CASSIGQAGNQPQHF